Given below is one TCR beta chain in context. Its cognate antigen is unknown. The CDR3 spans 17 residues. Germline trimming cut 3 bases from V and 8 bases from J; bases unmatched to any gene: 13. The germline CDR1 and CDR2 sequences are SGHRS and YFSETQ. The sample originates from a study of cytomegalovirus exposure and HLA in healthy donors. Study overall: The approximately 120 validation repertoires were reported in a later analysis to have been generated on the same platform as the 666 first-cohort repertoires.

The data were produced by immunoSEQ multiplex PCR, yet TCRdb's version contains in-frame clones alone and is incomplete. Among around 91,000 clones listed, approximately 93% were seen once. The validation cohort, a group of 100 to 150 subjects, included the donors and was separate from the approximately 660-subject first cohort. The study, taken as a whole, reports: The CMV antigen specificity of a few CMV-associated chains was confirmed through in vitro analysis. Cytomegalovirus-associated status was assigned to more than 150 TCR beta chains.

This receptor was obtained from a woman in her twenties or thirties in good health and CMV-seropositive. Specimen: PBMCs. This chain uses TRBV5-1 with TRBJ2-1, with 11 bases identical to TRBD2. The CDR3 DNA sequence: TGCGCCAGCAGCTCCGGGAAGACTAGCGGGATGGTAGATGAGCAGTTCTTC. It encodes CASSSGKTSGMVDEQFF.